The 15 T cell receptor beta chains in this list originate from one sample, sequenced in a study of cytomegalovirus exposure and HLA in healthy donors. Primers: 60 Vbeta forward and 13 Jbeta reverse. Sequencing used immunoSEQ multiplex PCR; TCRdb keeps in-frame clones, though not all of them. The sample totals over 75,000 clones. Sample: PBMCs. Receptors originate from a girl between 5 and 17 years old in good health and CMV-seropositive.

The chain joins TRBV6-1 to TRBJ1-2, with no clear D. Per germline, CDR1 MNHNS and CDR2 SASEGT. Trimming took off 9 bases at V and 1 base at J, with 12 bases between the two ends. The CDR3 is 13 residues long. The CDR3 DNA is TGTGCCAGTGGACGGGAGATTAACTATGGCTACACCTTC. Translation gives CASGREINYGYTF.

This chain joins TRBV19 and TRBJ1-5; TRBD1 agrees at 8 bases. V shed 3 bases and J 10 bases; nucleotides not matched to a gene: 8. The CDR3 totals 14 residues. Germline loops: CDR1 LNHDA, CDR2 SQIVND (reference sequence). The CDR3: CASSMGQGAHPQHF. CDR3 DNA: TGTGCCAGTAGTATGGGCCAGGGGGCGCATCCCCAGCATTTT.

A word on this clone: One end of the junction fails to match germline, which may point to a read error. The V call is TRBV7-7, the J call TRBJ1-1; D not resolved. This CDR3 has 14 residues. Germline V lookup: CDR1 SSHAT, CDR2 FNYEAQ (reference sequence). This chain's CDR3 is CASSPLLRNTEAFF. CDR3 DNA: TGTGCTAGCAGCCCACTCCTCCGGAACACTGAAGCTTTCTTT.

J is TRBJ1-6 and V is TRBV28; D is ambiguous. The CDR3 runs 14 residues. Germline CDR1 reads MDHEN; CDR2 reads SYDVKM. The V end was cut by 7 bases, the J end by 10 bases, with 17 bases between. Here the CDR3 DNA reads TGTGCCAGCACCTCCGACGGGGTTCAATCACCCCTCCACTTT. Protein: CASTSDGVQSPLHF.

The rearrangement links TRBV7-3 to TRBJ2-5, with D tentatively TRBD2 (7 bases). Germline V gene sequence: CDR1 SGHTA, CDR2 FQGTGA. The CDR3 loop spans 13 amino acids. V shed 3 bases and J shed 5 bases, with 10 bases lying between them. CDR3 in DNA: TGTGCCAGCAGCTTGGGGGGGCGGGAGACCCAGTACTTC. This encodes CASSLGGRETQYF.

The chain uses TRBV7-3 and TRBJ2-1; TRBD2 is a possible D gene (6 bases). The CDR3 has 15 amino acids. Trimming removed 2 bases at V and 8 bases at J, with 16 bases between. CDR1 is SGHTA, CDR2 FQGTGA, per germline. CDR3 residues: CASSLFAGSRDEQFF. CDR3 coding DNA: TGTGCCAGCAGCTTATTCGCGGGGTCTAGGGATGAGCAGTTCTTC. The entire variable domain, with the rest obtained from reference TRBV7-3 and TRBJ2-1, is as follows: GAGVSQTPSNKVTEKGKYVELRCDPISGHTALYWYRQSLGQGPEFLIYFQGTGAADDSGLPNDRFFAVRPEGSVSTLKIQRTERGDSAVYLCASSLFAGSRDEQFFGPGTRLTVL.

The rearrangement uses TRBV7-2 and TRBJ1-2; D possibly corresponds to TRBD1 (6 bases). Germline loops: CDR1 SGHTA, CDR2 FQGNSA. This CDR3 region has 14 residues. V shed 4 bases and J shed 3 bases, with 12 bases lying between them. The CDR3 region is CASSSGGGYYGYTF. The CDR3 DNA is TGTGCCAGCAGCTCGGGAGGGGGGTACTATGGCTACACCTTC.

The rearrangement joins TRBV9 to TRBJ2-1, with TRBD1 matching 7 bases. Germline loops: CDR1 SGDLS, CDR2 YYNGEE. The CDR3 has 16 amino acids. Trimming at V came to 5 bases and at J to 2 bases, leaving 10 bases not matched to a gene. As DNA, the CDR3 is TGTGCCAGCAGTCTCCCGGGACAGCCGACCTACAATGAGCAGTTCTTC. This gives the protein CASSLPGQPTYNEQFF.

The CDR3 protein is CASSLLRASAGELFF. As DNA, the CDR3 is TGTGCCAGCAGCTTGTTGAGGGCTAGTGCCGGGGAGCTGTTTTTT. The chain has TRBV7-3 and TRBJ2-2, with D possibly being TRBD2 (5 bases). The V end lost 3 bases, the J end lost 6 bases, and 14 bases lay between the germline ends. CDR1 SGHTA and CDR2 FQGTGA come from the germline V gene. This CDR3 is built from 15 residues. Drawing the rest from reference TRBV7-3 and TRBJ2-2, the complete variable domain is GAGVSQTPSNKVTEKGKYVELRCDPISGHTALYWYRQSLGQGPEFLIYFQGTGAADDSGLPNDRFFAVRPEGSVSTLKIQRTERGDSAVYLCASSLLRASAGELFFGEGSRLTVL.

The J gene is TRBJ1-4, the V gene TRBV7-2; D might be TRBD1 (5 bases). V shed 1 base and J shed 10 bases, with 16 bases lying between them. The CDR3 spans 15 residues. CDR1 and CDR2 from the germline V gene are SGHTA and FQGNSA. CDR3: CASSLVPGRSGKLFF. Here the CDR3 DNA reads TGTGCCAGCAGCTTAGTTCCAGGGCGGAGTGGAAAACTGTTTTTT.

The chain employs TRBV29-1 and TRBJ1-2; unclear D gene. Germline CDR1 SQVTM, CDR2 ANQGSEA. Trimming removed 3 bases from V and 4 bases from J, with 6 bases in between. The CDR3 length is 11 residues. CDR3 sequence reads: CSVESRYGYTF. CDR3 coding DNA: TGCAGCGTTGAGTCGCGCTATGGCTACACCTTC.

The genes are TRBV9 and TRBJ2-5, with TRBD1 matching over 10 bases. CDR1 and CDR2 (germline): SGDLS, YYNGEE. CDR3 length: 14 amino acids. The V gene end was trimmed by 4 bases and the J gene end by 4 bases; junction bases not matched to a gene: 4. The CDR3: CASSRTGGAETQYF. As DNA, the CDR3 is TGTGCCAGCAGCAGGACAGGGGGGGCAGAGACCCAGTACTTC.

The chain is built from TRBV5-1 and TRBJ2-1, with D hard to call. CDR1 and CDR2 (germline): SGHRS, YFSETQ. Trimming shortened V by 1 base and J by 8 bases, and 7 bases separated the two germline ends. The CDR3 consists of 12 residues. In DNA form, the CDR3 reads TGCGCCAGCAGCTTGCCGAGAGATGAGCAGTTCTTC. Protein sequence: CASSLPRDEQFF.

The V gene is TRBV27, the J gene TRBJ2-7; TRBD2 is a possible D gene (5 bases). The CDR3 length is 14 residues. The V gene lost 3 bases and the J gene lost 4 bases, with 13 bases spanning the gap. Germline CDR1 is MNHEY and CDR2 is SMNVEV (reference sequence). The DNA for the CDR3 is TGTGCCAGCAGTTTTGTTGGGAGTGGGTACGAGCAGTACTTC. It yields the protein CASSFVGSGYEQYF.

This rearrangement joins TRBV7-3 to TRBJ2-3; D might be TRBD1 (6 bases). CDR3 length: 14 residues. The V end lost 7 bases, the J end lost 4 bases, and 15 bases lay between the germline ends. Germline values: CDR1 SGHTA, CDR2 FQGTGA. The CDR3: CASTSGELADTQYF. The CDR3 DNA reads as TGTGCCAGCACCTCAGGGGAGCTAGCAGATACGCAGTATTTT.